Presented here are 25 T cell receptor beta chains from one specimen sequenced in a study of OX40 agonist ivuxolimab in advanced cancers. Libraries were prepared by immunoSEQ multiplex PCR; TCRdb keeps only in-frame clonotypes and omits some of them. The sample holds roughly 96,000 clones, about four fifths seen once. The sample was CD4+ or CD8+ T cells sorted from blood, taken in a trial of the OX40 agonist ivuxolimab. Source of these receptors: an adult with an advanced solid tumor such as melanoma, head and neck, liver or kidney cancer.

The J gene is TRBJ2-7, the V gene TRBV4-2, with a tentative D call TRBD2 (6 bases). Per germline, CDR1 LGHNA and CDR2 YNFKEQ. Trimming removed 1 base from V and 7 bases from J, with 26 bases in between. The CDR3 is 18 residues long. CDR3 coding DNA: TGTGCCAGCAGCCAAGTGGGTCGGGTGGCGGGGCGCCCTTTTGAGCAGTACTTC. Amino acid sequence: CASSQVGRVAGRPFEQYF.

This clone appeared a single time. The V gene is TRBV13, the J gene TRBJ1-2, with 7 bases that match TRBD1. V was pared by 5 bases and J by 3 bases, with 9 bases of the junction left unmatched. The CDR3 sequence is 15 residues long. Germline assignment: CDR1 PRHDT and CDR2 FYEKMQ (reference sequence). The CDR3: CASSPSDRPDYGYTF. The CDR3 coding sequence is TGTGCCAGCAGCCCCTCGGACAGGCCCGACTATGGCTACACCTTC.

The chain employs TRBV5-1 and TRBJ1-4, with TRBD1 matching 10 bases. The germline V gene encodes CDR1 SGHRS and CDR2 YFSETQ. This CDR3 has 16 residues. With 0 bases clipped from V and 7 bases from J, the junction kept 6 bases outside the gene matches. CDR3 coding DNA: TGCGCCAGCAGCTTGGCCCCCGGGACAGGGGCTGAAAAACTGTTTTTT. This translates into CASSLAPGTGAEKLFF.

In regard to this clone: Compared with germline, one end of the junction differs, possibly owing to a read error. The gene calls are TRBV6-5 and TRBJ1-4; perhaps TRBD1 as D (6 bases). This CDR3 is 15 amino acids long. Germline CDR1 and CDR2: MNHEY and SVGAGI. The CDR3 spells CASSNSWTANEKLFF. CDR3 nucleotide sequence: TGTGCCAGCAGTAACTCGTGGACAGCGAATGAAAAACTGTTTTTT.

Here the CDR3 DNA reads TGTGCCACCAAGCACCCCACAGGATTCTATGGCTACACCTTC. This codes for CATKHPTGFYGYTF. The chain carries TRBV15 and TRBJ1-2; tentative D call: TRBD1 (5 bases). V shed 7 bases and J shed 4 bases, with 16 bases lying between them. The CDR3 sequence is 14 residues long. The germline CDR1 and CDR2 sequences are LNHNV and YYDKDF (reference sequence).

The chain couples TRBV5-1 to TRBJ1-5, with TRBD1 matching over 7 bases. Germline assignment: CDR1 SGHRS and CDR2 YFSETQ. Trimming removed 0 bases from V and 5 bases from J; junction bases left unmatched: 5. This CDR3 has 15 residues. The CDR3 DNA is TGCGCCAGCAGCTTGGGAGACAGGGCTCATCAGCCCCAGCATTTT. It encodes CASSLGDRAHQPQHF. Full variable domain (missing parts from reference TRBV5-1 and TRBJ1-5): KAGVTQTPRYLIKTRGQQVTLSCSPISGHRSVSWYQQTPGQGLQFLFEYFSETQRNKGNFPGRFSGRQFSNSRSEMNVSTLELGDSALYLCASSLGDRAHQPQHFGDGTRLSIL.

J is TRBJ1-6 and V is TRBV19; TRBD1 agrees at 10 bases. The CDR3 has 19 amino acids. Trimming cost V 5 bases and J 2 bases; bases outside gene matches: 12. Germline lookup yields CDR1 LNHDA and CDR2 SQIVND (reference sequence). Here the CDR3 reads CASSSAHRDRGTYNSPLHF. CDR3 DNA sequence: TGTGCCAGTAGTTCAGCCCACCGGGACAGGGGAACCTATAATTCACCCCTCCACTTT.

The chain carries TRBV6-1 and TRBJ2-2, with D maybe TRBD1 (6 bases). Germline-derived CDR1 and CDR2 are MNHNS and SASEGT. The CDR3 covers 14 residues. The CDR3: CANNRDLGPGELFF. In DNA form, the CDR3 reads TGTGCGAACAACAGGGATTTGGGGCCCGGGGAGCTGTTTTTT.

This rearrangement joins TRBV11-2 to TRBJ1-2; D is uncertain. The CDR3 totals 13 residues. Germline V gene sequence: CDR1 SGHAT, CDR2 FQNNGV. Trimming stripped 4 bases from V and 1 base from J, with 7 bases between. CDR3 coding DNA: TGTGCCAGCAGCTCCGAGGGTAACTATGGCTACACCTTC. It codes for CASSSEGNYGYTF.

This clone was seen just once. The rearrangement links TRBV18 to TRBJ1-4, with TRBD1 matching 10 bases. Trimming at V came to 6 bases and at J to 8 bases, leaving 9 bases not matched to a gene. CDR3 length equals 15 residues. CDR1 is KGHSH, CDR2 LQKENI, per germline. CDR3 protein: CASSRGQGLLEKLFF. The CDR3 DNA is TGTGCCAGCTCCCGGGGACAGGGGCTTTTGGAAAAACTGTTTTTT.

The chain uses TRBV7-2 and TRBJ2-2, with D possibly being TRBD2 (5 bases). The CDR3 contains 15 residues. Trimming shortened V by 2 bases and J by 1 base, and 8 bases separated the two germline ends. Germline CDR1 is SGHTA and CDR2 is FQGNSA. The CDR3 sequence: CASSLSGWNTGELFF. DNA for the CDR3: TGTGCCAGCAGCTTATCGGGGTGGAACACCGGGGAGCTGTTTTTT. The full variable domain, rest sourced from reference TRBV7-2 and TRBJ2-2, is GAGVSQSPSNKVTEKGKDVELRCDPISGHTALYWYRQSLGQGLEFLIYFQGNSAPDKSGLPSDRFSAERTGGSVSTLTIQRTQQEDSAVYLCASSLSGWNTGELFFGEGSRLTVL.

The chain uses TRBV5-5 and TRBJ1-5; no clear D gene. The CDR3 is 13 residues long. Germline CDR1 and CDR2: SGHKS and YYEKEE (reference sequence). Trimming pared 4 bases from V and 7 bases from J, leaving 12 bases between. Here the CDR3 reads CASSPWYDQPQHF. The CDR3 DNA reads as TGTGCCAGCAGCCCATGGTACGACCAGCCCCAGCATTTT.

This chain joins TRBV6-5 and TRBJ1-6, with D possibly being TRBD1 (5 bases). V lost 8 bases and J 14 bases, leaving 22 bases between the germline ends. The CDR3 totals 14 residues. CDR1 MNHEY and CDR2 SVGAGI come from the germline V gene. The CDR3: CASGGEMGFRALHF. CDR3 nucleotides: TGTGCCAGCGGAGGTGAAATGGGATTCAGGGCCCTCCACTTT.

The gene calls are TRBV4-1 and TRBJ1-2; TRBD1 is a possible D gene (6 bases). The CDR3 extends over 17 amino acids. Trimming took off 1 base at V and 4 bases at J, with 19 bases between the two ends. CDR1 and CDR2 from the germline V gene are MGHRA and YSYEKL. Written as DNA, the CDR3 is TGCGCCAGCAGCCAAGTGGGTCTAACAGGGCGAAGCTATGGCTACACCTTC. This sequence encodes CASSQVGLTGRSYGYTF.

The genes are TRBV5-6 and TRBJ1-2, with D maybe TRBD1 (5 bases). The germline gives CDR1 SGHDT, CDR2 YYEEEE. The V gene lost 1 base and the J gene lost 8 bases, with 12 bases spanning the gap. The CDR3 contains 13 residues. The DNA of the CDR3 is TGTGCCAGCAGCTTGTTGGGGCCGGGAGGCTACACCTTC. The encoded protein is CASSLLGPGGYTF.

The genes are TRBV7-8 and TRBJ2-3, with D uncertain. Germline CDR1 is SGHVS and CDR2 is FQNEAQ. The CDR3 contains 14 residues. Trimming stripped 1 base from V and 4 bases from J, with 9 bases between. This CDR3 reads CASSLGLGPDTQYF. The CDR3 nucleotides are TGTGCCAGCAGCTTAGGCCTAGGGCCAGATACGCAGTATTTT.

About this clone: This may be a read error, as it is one base from a much larger clone. This sample includes further DNA sequences coding for the same CDR3. The chain combines TRBV7-2 with TRBJ2-6; 9 bases match TRBD2. The CDR3 length is 19 residues. V gave up 5 bases and J gave up 4 bases; unmatched junction bases: 15. Germline V gene sequence: CDR1 SGHTA, CDR2 FQGNSA. CDR3 DNA sequence: TGTGCCAGCAGCATCTTCCCGAGGCGGGGGGGCGGGGGGGCCAACGTCCTGACTTTC. It yields the protein CASSIFPRRGGGGANVLTF.

In this sample, this clone turned up a few times. The CDR3 protein is CASSRARGSEQYF. CDR3 sequence (DNA): TGTGCCAGCAGCCGAGCCCGGGGGAGTGAGCAGTACTTC. V usage is TRBV11-3 and J usage is TRBJ2-7; weak D call: TRBD2 (6 bases). CDR3 size: 13 residues. Trimming shortened V by 5 bases and J by 7 bases, and 15 bases separated the two germline ends. The germline V gene has CDR1 SGHNT and CDR2 YENEEA.

The sample holds one count of this clone. The V gene is TRBV29-1, the J gene TRBJ1-4, with 9 bases identical to TRBD1. Germline CDR1 and CDR2: SQVTM and ANQGSEA. The J segment lost 8 bases and the V segment lost 5 bases, leaving 6 bases of the junction unmatched. The CDR3 sequence is 13 residues long. In DNA form, the CDR3 reads TGCAGCGTTAAGACAGGGGGTCGGGAAAAACTGTTTTTT. Protein: CSVKTGGREKLFF. Based on the CDR3 plus reference TRBV29-1 and TRBJ1-4, the full variable domain is SAVISQKPSRDICQRGTSLTIQCQVDSQVTMMFWYRQQPGQSLTLIATANQGSEATYESGFVIDKFPISRPNLTFSTLTVSNMSPEDSSIYLCSVKTGGREKLFFGSGTQLSVL.

The chain combines TRBV12-5 with TRBJ2-1, with 7 bases identical to TRBD1. CDR3 length: 15 residues. Per germline, CDR1 LGHNT and CDR2 FRNRAP. The ends lost 1 base at V and 6 bases at J; junction bases unmatched: 6. CDR3 sequence reads: CASGLGATGSNEQFF. CDR3 bases: TGTGCTAGTGGTTTGGGTGCGACAGGGTCCAATGAGCAGTTCTTC.

This clone was found once. The gene calls are TRBV9 and TRBJ1-2; no definite D call. V lost 3 bases to trimming and J lost 0 bases, with 18 bases between them. The CDR3 runs to 17 residues. The germline gives CDR1 SGDLS, CDR2 YYNGEE. This chain's CDR3 is CASSGPRSGEANYGYTF. CDR3 DNA sequence: TGTGCCAGCAGCGGGCCCCGTTCCGGGGAGGCTAACTATGGCTACACCTTC.

The count of this clone is one. Other DNA sequences from this sample encode an identical CDR3 as well. The chain recombines TRBV18 with TRBJ1-1; tentatively, D is TRBD1 (5 bases). V was clipped by 0 bases and J by 0 bases, with 8 bases between them. The CDR3 runs 15 residues. Germline V CDR1 and CDR2: KGHSH, LQKENI. The CDR3: CASSPPAGLNTEAFF. In nucleotides, the CDR3 is TGTGCCAGCTCACCACCCGCAGGGTTGAACACTGAAGCTTTCTTT. The whole variable domain, filled in from reference TRBV18 and TRBJ1-1, reads NAGVMQNPRHLVRRRGQEARLRCSPMKGHSHVYWYRQLPEEGLKFMVYLQKENIIDESGMPKERFSAEFPKEGPSILRIQQVVRGDSAAYFCASSPPAGLNTEAFFGQGTRLTVV.

The sample holds a few counts of this clone. The chain couples TRBV6-6 to TRBJ1-5; D is ambiguous. This CDR3 spans 13 amino acids. Per the germline V gene, CDR1 is MNHNY and CDR2 is SVGAGI (reference sequence). The ends were cut back, 7 bases at V and 3 bases at J, with 10 bases in the middle. CDR3 in DNA: TGTGCCAGCACCCTGAGAGTCAATCAGCCCCAGCATTTT. Amino acids: CASTLRVNQPQHF.

The rearrangement uses TRBV7-2 and TRBJ1-1, with a tentative D call TRBD1 (5 bases). Germline values: CDR1 SGHTA, CDR2 FQGNSA. V shed 0 bases and J shed 5 bases, with 16 bases lying between them. CDR3 length equals 16 residues. CDR3 nucleotides: TGTGCCAGCAGCTTAGCGGGGCAGGGAGTCGGTACTGAAGCTTTCTTT. Translating it yields CASSLAGQGVGTEAFF.

The chain's CDR3 is CASSFGAGGTALEQFF. The CDR3 DNA sequence: TGCGCCAGCAGCTTTGGAGCAGGGGGGACTGCACTTGAGCAGTTCTTC. This chain uses TRBV5-1 with TRBJ2-1, with D possibly matching TRBD1 (7 bases). Trimming pared 2 bases from V and 9 bases from J, leaving 21 bases between. Germline CDR1 is SGHRS and CDR2 is YFSETQ. The CDR3 is made up of 16 amino acids.